This entry is about one T cell receptor beta chain. Its cognate antigen is unknown. A read error may explain this, as a much larger clone is one base away. This sample stems from a study of molecular identifiers for immune sequencing clone quantification. Study as a whole: In replicates, the authors split RNA from approximately 22,000 or 94,000 naive CD8 cells five ways and sequenced four. General observations from the study: In CMV-specific effectors, clones above 20 copies held over 97% of molecules; naive, under 1%.

A single record per CDR3 protein comes from TCRdb applying MiXCR to the PCR reads. Among approximately 500,000 distinct CDR3 sequences listed, over 20% were seen once. CDR3 size: 15 residues. CDR1 is MDHEN and CDR2 is SYDVKM in the germline V gene. This chain joins TRBV28 and TRBJ1-5, with a tentative D call TRBD1 (6 bases). What was sequenced was naive CD8+ T cells from blood, with Jurkat cell RNA spiked in. The subset here: FACS-sorted CD8+CD4-CCR7+CD45RA+ naive T cells. This receptor was identified in a human donor in good health. Some libraries in this study had Jurkat cell RNA spiked in. The CDR3 is CASSLRTASDQPQHF. CDR3 sequence (DNA): TGTGCCAGCAGTCTAAGGACAGCTAGCGATCAGCCCCAGCATTTT.